One and the same sample provided the 18 T cell receptor beta chains below, sequenced in a study of CD8 T cells in ankylosing spondylitis. One entry per CDR3 protein results from TCRdb running MiXCR on the 5' RACE reads. The data contain 290,000 or so distinct CDR3 sequences, less than 25% of them seen just once; the ten biggest clones take up around 3.2%. Sequenced material: blood, either unsorted or a sorted T cell fraction (not recorded which). The origin of the receptors is a female donor with ankylosing spondylitis or in good health (not recorded which).

This clonotype turned up a few times. Here the CDR3 reads CASSLLRAIAGSYNEQFF. CDR3 sequence (DNA): TGTGCCAGCTCACTCCTAAGGGCAATAGCGGGCTCCTACAATGAGCAGTTCTTC. The chain joins TRBV18 to TRBJ2-1, with TRBD2 identical over 7 bases. The germline V gene has CDR1 KGHSH and CDR2 LQKENI. V lost 4 bases, J lost 0 bases, and 12 bases stayed unmatched. The CDR3 length is 18 residues.

The chain employs TRBV4-3 and TRBJ2-3, with TRBD1 as a possible D gene (6 bases). Germline CDR1 is LGHNA and CDR2 is YSLEER. The V end was cut by 0 bases, the J end by 3 bases, with 13 bases between. This CDR3 region has 16 residues. This CDR3 is CASSQDLGGETDTQYF. For the CDR3, the DNA is TGCGCCAGCAGCCAAGATTTAGGGGGAGAGACAGATACGCAGTATTTT.

The chain joins TRBV7-8 to TRBJ2-1; D gene unclear. The ends were cut back, 2 bases at V and 2 bases at J, with 13 bases in the middle. Per germline, CDR1 SGHVS and CDR2 FQNEAQ. This CDR3 is built from 16 residues. The CDR3 reads CASSLLTHGPYNEQFF. The CDR3 DNA follows: TGTGCCAGCAGCTTATTGACCCATGGACCCTACAATGAGCAGTTCTTC. The complete variable domain, with remaining parts taken from reference TRBV7-8 and TRBJ2-1, reads GAGVSQSPRYKVAKRGQDVALRCDPISGHVSLFWYQQALGQGPEFLTYFQNEAQLDKSGLPSDRFFAERPEGSVSTLKIQRTQQEDSAVYLCASSLLTHGPYNEQFFGPGTRLTVL.

A few counts support this clonotype. The chain has TRBV4-3 and TRBJ2-6; 8 bases line up with TRBD1. The J segment lost 0 bases and the V segment lost 2 bases, leaving 12 bases of the junction unmatched. Per the germline V gene, CDR1 is LGHNA and CDR2 is YSLEER. CDR3 size: 20 residues. The CDR3 loop reads CASSQSPTGTGISGANVLTF. DNA of the CDR3: TGCGCCAGCAGCCAAAGTCCCACCGGGACAGGTATCTCTGGGGCCAACGTCCTGACTTTC.

A few counts support this clonotype. This chain uses TRBV4-3 with TRBJ1-5; 9 positions agree with TRBD1. J gave up 3 bases and V 4 bases, and 4 bases lay outside the gene matches. Germline assignment: CDR1 LGHNA and CDR2 YSLEER. The CDR3 loop spans 15 amino acids. This CDR3 reads CASSPWTGANQPQHF. CDR3 DNA sequence: TGCGCCAGCAGCCCATGGACAGGGGCCAATCAGCCCCAGCATTTT.

The chain combines TRBV10-3 with TRBJ1-1, with TRBD1 identical over 7 bases. This CDR3 has 12 residues. Germline values: CDR1 ENHRY, CDR2 SYGVKD. V shed 8 bases, J shed 0 bases, and the junction held 0 bases outside the gene matches. The CDR3 sequence is CAIGTVNTEAFF. CDR3 nucleotides: TGTGCCATCGGGACAGTGAACACTGAAGCTTTCTTT.

There are a few counts of this clonotype. Here the CDR3 reads CSARGGTRGETQYF. The CDR3 DNA is TGCAGTGCTAGGGGGGGGACCAGGGGAGAGACCCAGTACTTC. The chain links TRBV20-1 to TRBJ2-5, with a tentative D call TRBD2 (7 bases). Trimming took off 3 bases at V and 4 bases at J, with 15 bases between the two ends. The CDR3 contains 14 residues. The germline gives CDR1 DFQATT, CDR2 SNEGSKA (reference sequence).

The chain joins TRBV6-1 to TRBJ2-2; a weak D match, TRBD2 (5 bases). The CDR3 runs to 15 residues. Germline V gene sequence: CDR1 MNHNS, CDR2 SASEGT. V shed 4 bases and J shed 2 bases, with 11 bases lying between them. The CDR3 nucleotides read TGTGCCAGCAGTGGACCGGGAAGCAACACCGGGGAGCTGTTTTTT. The encoded protein is CASSGPGSNTGELFF.

V usage is TRBV5-1 and J usage is TRBJ2-2, with TRBD1 matching 8 bases. Germline V CDR1 and CDR2: SGHRS, YFSETQ. The CDR3 contains 14 residues. V lost 5 bases, J lost 6 bases, and 6 bases stayed unmatched. This chain's CDR3 is CASSGEQGAGELFF. CDR3 nucleotides: TGCGCCAGCAGTGGAGAACAGGGGGCCGGGGAGCTGTTTTTT.

The DNA for the CDR3 is TGCAGTGCTCCCCGCCGGGAGGGGGAAGATACGCAGTATTTT. It yields the protein CSAPRREGEDTQYF. The V and J genes are TRBV20-1 and TRBJ2-3, with 8 nucleotides matching TRBD2. CDR3 length equals 14 residues. Germline V gene data show CDR1 as DFQATT and CDR2 as SNEGSKA (reference sequence). V trimming: 5 bases; J trimming: 5 bases; junction bases outside the gene matches: 9.

CDR3 in DNA: TGTGCCAGCACCCGGGCTAGCGGGATGAGTGAGCAGTTCTTC. Translating it yields CASTRASGMSEQFF. The rearrangement links TRBV6-2 or TRBV6-3 to TRBJ2-1, with TRBD2 matching over 9 bases. The CDR3 has 14 amino acids. V dropped 7 bases and J dropped 9; count of bases not matched to a gene: 10. Germline V lookup: CDR1 MNHEY, CDR2 SVGEGT.

The chain links TRBV29-1 to TRBJ1-2, with a possible D match to TRBD1 (5 bases). Germline V gives CDR1 SQVTM, CDR2 ANQGSEA. The V end lost 3 bases, the J end lost 8 bases, and 19 bases lay between the germline ends. This CDR3 contains 14 residues. DNA for the CDR3: TGCAGCGTTGACCCATCCGGGGCCTTTGGAGGCTACACCTTC. Its translation is CSVDPSGAFGGYTF.

The rearrangement links TRBV11-2 to TRBJ2-7, with TRBD2 matching 11 bases. The CDR3 runs 14 residues. The V gene end was trimmed by 5 bases and the J gene end by 4 bases; junction bases not matched to a gene: 4. Germline V gene data show CDR1 as SGHAT and CDR2 as FQNNGV. The CDR3 DNA reads TGTGCCAGCAGCGATACTAGCGGGAGATACGAGCAGTACTTC. Translation gives CASSDTSGRYEQYF.

This rearrangement joins TRBV11-1 to TRBJ2-2; 7 nucleotides match TRBD1. V gave up 5 bases and J gave up 6 bases; unmatched junction bases: 12. This CDR3 region has 16 residues. Per the germline V gene, CDR1 is SGHAT and CDR2 is FQDESV (reference sequence). DNA for the CDR3: TGTGCCAGCAGCCCCCAACAGGGGATCGGCGCCGGGGAGCTGTTTTTT. This codes for CASSPQQGIGAGELFF.

This clonotype was seen a handful of times. The gene calls are TRBV20-1 and TRBJ2-3, with a possible D match to TRBD2 (6 bases). V was pared by 6 bases and J by 5 bases, with 6 bases between. The CDR3 spans 10 residues. Germline-derived CDR1 and CDR2 are DFQATT and SNEGSKA (reference sequence). CDR3 bases: TGCAGTGCCGGGAGAGATACGCAGTATTTT. Its translation is CSAGRDTQYF.

The chain has TRBV5-1 and TRBJ2-3, with D hard to call. CDR1 is SGHRS and CDR2 is YFSETQ in the germline V gene. The CDR3 is made up of 14 amino acids. V lost 4 bases, J lost 7 bases, and 16 bases lay in between. The CDR3 DNA follows: TGCGCCAGCAGCCTTACACCCCCGAGGAATACGCAGTATTTT. It translates to CASSLTPPRNTQYF. Based on the CDR3 plus reference TRBV5-1 and TRBJ2-3, the full variable domain is KAGVTQTPRYLIKTRGQQVTLSCSPISGHRSVSWYQQTPGQGLQFLFEYFSETQRNKGNFPGRFSGRQFSNSRSEMNVSTLELGDSALYLCASSLTPPRNTQYFGPGTRLTVL.

This chain links TRBV20-1 with TRBJ2-3; 9 bases agree with TRBD2. CDR3 length equals 15 residues. Germline CDR1 and CDR2: DFQATT and SNEGSKA (reference sequence). The V gene end was trimmed by 7 bases and the J gene end by 4 bases; junction bases not matched to a gene: 12. The CDR3 DNA reads as TGCAGTGTCCCGACTAGCGGCTCCCGGGCAGATACGCAGTATTTT. This translates into CSVPTSGSRADTQYF.

This clonotype was counted ten times or more. The chain couples TRBV29-1 to TRBJ1-2; D not certain. Trimming cost V 6 bases and J 4 bases, with 9 bases left between them. Germline CDR1 and CDR2: SQVTM and ANQGSEA. The CDR3 covers 11 residues. Here the CDR3 DNA reads TGCAGCGTCCGCTTTGGCTATGGCTACACCTTC. Its translation: CSVRFGYGYTF. Full variable domain (outside the CDR3, taken from reference TRBV29-1 and TRBJ1-2): SAVISQKPSRDICQRGTSLTIQCQVDSQVTMMFWYRQQPGQSLTLIATANQGSEATYESGFVIDKFPISRPNLTFSTLTVSNMSPEDSSIYLCSVRFGYGYTFGSGTRLTVV.